The rows below give T cell receptor beta chains drawn from one sample of a study of cytomegalovirus exposure and HLA in healthy donors. Some clones are missing from TCRdb's copy, which holds only in-frame ones; the method was immunoSEQ multiplex PCR. The sample lists fewer than 130,000 clones; 79% were seen once. The material sequenced was PBMCs. The receptor set was obtained from a middle-aged woman in good health and CMV-seronegative. Each CDR3 is given without its conserved first and last residue.

length: 8
J: TRBJ1-2
V: TRBV2
CDR3: ARGRSGYT

length: 11
J: TRBJ2-4
V: TRBV15
CDR3: ATSRESSDIQY

length: 14
J: TRBJ2-1
V: TRBV5-6
CDR3: ASSLGARVIGNEQF

length: 14
J: TRBJ2-7
V: TRBV18
CDR3: ASSPIGDRGPYEQY

length: 12
J: TRBJ2-2
V: TRBV4-3
CDR3: ASTQRRGTGELF

length: 14
J: TRBJ2-2
V: TRBV4-3
CDR3: ASRDGGGANTGELF

length: 12
J: TRBJ1-1
V: TRBV6-6
CDR3: ASSYSGGSTEAF

length: 12
J: TRBJ2-7
V: TRBV5-6
CDR3: ASSLVQGVREQY

length: 16
J: TRBJ2-6
V: TRBV5-1
CDR3: ASSLEGGDITGANVLT

length: 15
J: TRBJ1-2
V: TRBV5-6
CDR3: ASSLSRDRGRGYGYT

length: 12
J: TRBJ1-2
V: TRBV4-3
CDR3: ASSQTLANYGYT

length: 9
J: TRBJ2-7
V: TRBV5-1
CDR3: ASSFNLEQY

length: 14
J: TRBJ2-1
V: TRBV5-1
CDR3: ASSARQGIAYNEQF

length: 11
J: TRBJ1-2
V: TRBV5-8
CDR3: ATQDRGAYGYT

length: 15
J: TRBJ1-1
V: TRBV7-9
CDR3: ASSSRQSDTLNTEAF

length: 11
J: TRBJ2-7
V: TRBV11-3
CDR3: ASSRDRDYEQY

length: 14
J: TRBJ2-2
V: TRBV5-1
CDR3: ASSLVQGADTGELF

length: 16
J: TRBJ2-2
V: TRBV19
CDR3: ASSTTTPGQGAVGELF

length: 15
J: TRBJ2-5
V: TRBV10-3
CDR3: AIRGFERTSGQETQY

length: 16
J: TRBJ2-7
V: TRBV21-1
CDR3: ASSKALLAGQPLYEQY

length: 17
J: TRBJ1-5
V: TRBV5-5
CDR3: ASSLESGYGPPGYQPQH

length: 13
J: TRBJ1-1
V: TRBV9
CDR3: ASSEFRGVGTEAF

length: 14
J: TRBJ2-2
V: TRBV7-8
CDR3: ASSLVGGMNTGELF

length: 11
J: TRBJ2-5
V: TRBV30
CDR3: AWARRGAETQY

length: 13
J: TRBJ2-1
V: TRBV5-1
CDR3: ASSLVGGANNEQF

length: 14
J: TRBJ1-4
V: TRBV19
CDR3: ASRQTPRATNEKLF

length: 11
J: TRBJ1-1
V: TRBV7-6
CDR3: ASSLGHSTEAF

length: 12
J: TRBJ1-2
V: TRBV7-2
CDR3: ASSPPDREGGYT

length: 13
J: TRBJ2-1
V: TRBV13
CDR3: ASSYDRVAYNEQF

length: 13
J: TRBJ1-2
V: TRBV11-2
CDR3: ASSPSEAGNYGYT

length: 15
J: TRBJ1-1
V: TRBV4-3
CDR3: ASSQDFGGQGVSEAF

length: 15
J: TRBJ1-1
V: TRBV7-8
CDR3: ASSPITGKLLVTEAF

length: 14
J: TRBJ2-5
V: TRBV7-8
CDR3: ASSALLAGGPETQY

length: 15
J: TRBJ1-1
V: TRBV28
CDR3: ASSLGGGGELNTEAF

length: 13
J: TRBJ1-3
V: TRBV7-9
CDR3: ASSRTGNGGNTIY

length: 12
J: TRBJ1-1
V: TRBV5-4
CDR3: ASSSQPGDTEAF

length: 13
J: TRBJ2-5
V: TRBV7-2
CDR3: ASTQAGGPGETQY

length: 12
J: TRBJ2-5
V: TRBV7-2
CDR3: ASSLNAGEETQY

length: 13
J: TRBJ2-3
V: TRBV5-1
CDR3: ASSLRTEGTDTQY

length: 14
J: TRBJ1-2
V: TRBV30
CDR3: AWSGLPQGAEYGYT

length: 13
J: TRBJ2-7
V: TRBV6-5
CDR3: ASSRSGTASYEQY